The 29 T cell receptor beta chains given below trace back to one sample, sequenced in a study of lymphopenia after photon versus proton radiotherapy (dated by TCRdb to about 2019). The library came from the immunoSEQ multiplex PCR assay. The immuneACCESS repertoire file appears here via TCRdb, limited to in-frame rearrangements. These files lack a portion of the clones; in checked studies, under half of the deficit traces to unresolved V genes, and the cause of the others is not known. The sample yields around 24,000 clones; approximately 85% were counted once. Roughly 5.5% of the sample goes to the ten largest clones. The sample in question was peripheral blood, obtained from a patient treated with photon-based radiotherapy. All receptors come from a man aged 25-45 years with gastric cancer.

The V and J genes are TRBV27 and TRBJ2-2; no clear D. The germline CDR1 and CDR2 sequences are MNHEY and SMNVEV (reference sequence). Trimming shortened V by 4 bases and J by 3 bases, and 3 bases separated the two germline ends. This CDR3 comprises 12 residues. The chain's CDR3 is CASSSYTGELFF. DNA of the CDR3: TGTGCCAGCAGTTCTTACACCGGGGAGCTGTTTTTT.

This clone turned up a few times. The rearrangement joins TRBV15 to TRBJ1-1, with 10 bases matching TRBD1. Trimming removed 0 bases from V and 3 bases from J; junction bases left unmatched: 1. This CDR3 is 15 amino acids long. Germline-derived CDR1 and CDR2 are LNHNV and YYDKDF (reference sequence). This CDR3 reads CATSREDRGDTEAFF. CDR3 coding DNA: TGTGCCACCAGCAGAGAGGACAGGGGGGACACTGAAGCTTTCTTT. The full variable domain, completed using reference TRBV15 and TRBJ1-1, is DAMVIQNPRYQVTQFGKPVTLSCSQTLNHNVMYWYQQKSSQAPKLLFHYYDKDFNNEADTPDNFQSRRPNTSFCFLDIRSPGLGDTAMYLCATSREDRGDTEAFFGQGTRLTVV.

For this clone: One end of the junction does not line up with germline, which may come from a read error. The genes are TRBV7-6 and TRBJ2-7, with a weak D call TRBD2 (6 bases). CDR1 and CDR2 from the germline V gene are SGHVS and FNYEAQ. The CDR3 length is 13 residues. CDR3 in amino acids: CASSLGGDYEQYF. In DNA form, the CDR3 reads TGTGCCAGCAGTTTAGGAGGGGACTACGAGCAGTACTTC.

The chain carries TRBV27 and TRBJ1-2; TRBD1 aligns across 8 bases. The CDR3 has 15 residues. J gave up 5 bases and V 8 bases, and 13 bases lay outside the gene matches. The germline V gene encodes CDR1 MNHEY and CDR2 SMNVEV (reference sequence). The CDR3 region is CASHSHRDRSYGYTF. CDR3 DNA: TGTGCCAGCCATTCGCACCGGGACAGGAGTTATGGCTACACCTTC.

The chain couples TRBV5-6 to TRBJ1-1; D uncertain. Trimming left V 0 bases short and J 5 bases short, with 8 bases between. Per germline, CDR1 SGHDT and CDR2 YYEEEE. The CDR3 contains 13 residues. The CDR3 loop is CASSLDRETEAFF. For the CDR3, the DNA is TGTGCCAGCAGCTTGGACCGTGAGACTGAAGCTTTCTTT.

This chain joins TRBV25-1 and TRBJ1-2; possibly TRBD1 for D (5 bases). Germline V gives CDR1 MGHDK, CDR2 SYGVNS. This CDR3 is 13 amino acids long. The V end was cut by 1 base, the J end by 8 bases, with 11 bases between. The CDR3 nucleotides are TGTGCCAGCAGTGAATCCGGGGGGGTAGGCTACACCTTC. Its protein is CASSESGGVGYTF.

This chain links TRBV5-6 with TRBJ1-5; the D gene is possibly TRBD1 (5 bases). Trimming pared 0 bases from V and 2 bases from J, leaving 9 bases between. This CDR3 is 15 amino acids long. CDR1 is SGHDT, CDR2 YYEEEE, per germline. CDR3 region: CASSLGRVGNQPQHF. CDR3 DNA sequence: TGTGCCAGCAGCTTGGGCAGGGTGGGCAATCAGCCCCAGCATTTT.

The rearrangement uses TRBV11-3 and TRBJ1-5; D is undetermined. The CDR3 is 15 residues long. Germline V gene data show CDR1 as SGHNT and CDR2 as YENEEA. Trimming took 7 bases from V and 11 from J, leaving 24 bases between them. CDR3 in DNA: TGTGCCAGCATCCTTTTAGAGGCCTACCGTTGGACCCAGCATTTT. It codes for CASILLEAYRWTQHF.

The genes are TRBV28 and TRBJ2-1, with D perhaps matching TRBD1 (5 bases). The germline V gene has CDR1 MDHEN and CDR2 SYDVKM. The CDR3 contains 14 residues. V was cut by 6 bases and J by 7 bases, with 16 bases left in between. The CDR3 region has the DNA TGTGCCAGCAGGGGGCCCTGGCAGAGGAATGAGCAGTTCTTC. The encoded protein is CASRGPWQRNEQFF.

In nucleotides, the CDR3 is TGTGCCAGCAGGCTAGAGGGCCCTGGGGCCAACGTCCTGACTTTC. Amino acid sequence: CASRLEGPGANVLTF. This chain links TRBV7-3 with TRBJ2-6; tentative D call: TRBD2 (5 bases). Trimming left V 6 bases short and J 2 bases short, with 11 bases between. Germline V gene data show CDR1 as SGHTA and CDR2 as FQGTGA. CDR3 length: 15 residues.

The chain is built from TRBV28 and TRBJ1-1; D gene unclear. Trimming cost V 2 bases and J 4 bases, with 11 bases left between them. The V gene's germline CDR1 is MDHEN and CDR2 SYDVKM. CDR3 length: 14 residues. The CDR3 DNA follows: TGTGCCAGCAGTTTACCGGACGGAGGCACTGAAGCTTTCTTT. Amino acids: CASSLPDGGTEAFF. Full variable domain (rest looked up from reference TRBV28 and TRBJ1-1): DVKVTQSSRYLVKRTGEKVFLECVQDMDHENMFWYRQDPGLGLRLIYFSYDVKMKEKGDIPEGYSVSREKKERFSLILESASTNQTSMYLCASSLPDGGTEAFFGQGTRLTVV.

This chain connects TRBV29-1 to TRBJ1-2; D gene unclear. V was pared by 1 base and J by 13 bases, with 19 bases between. The germline gives CDR1 SQVTM, CDR2 ANQGSEA. The CDR3 spans 13 residues. CDR3 sequence reads: CSVEGGTDPVPTF. The CDR3 DNA is TGCAGCGTTGAAGGAGGAACGGACCCAGTACCCACCTTC.

CDR3 DNA: TGCAGTGCGTTGGGGGAGACCCAGTACTTC. Protein: CSALGETQYF. The rearrangement uses TRBV20-1 and TRBJ2-5, with D hard to call. Between the trimmed V and J ends, which lost 6 bases and 5 bases, there was a span of 7 bases. This CDR3 has 10 amino acids. Germline CDR1 reads DFQATT; CDR2 reads SNEGSKA (reference sequence).

Here the CDR3 reads CSAYRGSQETQYF. The DNA for the CDR3 is TGCAGCGCGTATCGGGGCAGCCAAGAGACCCAGTACTTC. This rearrangement joins TRBV29-1 to TRBJ2-5, with D possibly being TRBD1 or TRBD2 (5 bases each). The CDR3 loop spans 13 amino acids. CDR1 and CDR2 from the germline V gene are SQVTM and ANQGSEA. V was trimmed by 7 bases and J by 1 base, leaving 13 bases between them.

The chain is built from TRBV29-1 and TRBJ2-7; D gene unclear. The germline CDR1 and CDR2 sequences are SQVTM and ANQGSEA. This CDR3 has 12 amino acids. Trimming cost V 6 bases and J 7 bases, with 16 bases left between them. Written as DNA, the CDR3 is TGCAGCGTCGGTAGAGGCTCGAGGGAGCAGTACTTC. Protein sequence: CSVGRGSREQYF.

The chain employs TRBV11-3 and TRBJ2-1; 7 nucleotides line up with TRBD1. CDR1 is SGHNT and CDR2 is YENEEA in the germline V gene. CDR3 length: 15 residues. V gave up 5 bases and J gave up 2 bases; unmatched junction bases: 6. CDR3 amino acids: CASSLSGQAYNEQFF. CDR3 nucleotides: TGTGCCAGCAGCCTCTCCGGACAGGCCTACAATGAGCAGTTCTTC.

The chain is built from TRBV19 and TRBJ2-1, with D unresolved. Germline CDR1 reads LNHDA; CDR2 reads SQIVND (reference sequence). Trimming took 1 base from V and 3 from J, leaving 4 bases between them. The CDR3 runs 13 residues. CDR3 sequence reads: CASSIGSYNEQFF. The CDR3 DNA is TGTGCCAGTAGTATAGGGAGCTACAATGAGCAGTTCTTC.

The J gene is TRBJ1-1, the V gene TRBV6-1; TRBD1 aligns across 7 bases. The CDR3 has 14 amino acids. Germline loops: CDR1 MNHNS, CDR2 SASEGT. V lost 1 base to trimming and J lost 5 bases; unmatched junction nucleotides: 4. In nucleotides, the CDR3 is TGTGCCAGCAGTGAAGTTGCGGGACAGACTGAAGCTTTCTTT. Residues: CASSEVAGQTEAFF.

The chain uses TRBV7-2 and TRBJ1-1, with a tentative D call TRBD1 (5 bases). The V end lost 0 bases, the J end lost 5 bases, and 13 bases lay between the germline ends. Germline-derived CDR1 and CDR2 are SGHTA and FQGNSA. The CDR3 loop spans 15 amino acids. The CDR3 sequence is CASSLAGQGRTEAFF. In nucleotides, the CDR3 is TGTGCCAGCAGCTTAGCTGGGCAGGGACGTACTGAAGCTTTCTTT.

V and J are TRBV2 and TRBJ2-7, with TRBD2 matching over 7 bases. This CDR3 region has 15 residues. Germline CDR1 SNHLY, CDR2 FYNNEI. The V segment lost 3 bases and the J segment 3 bases; nucleotides outside the gene matches: 8. The CDR3 DNA reads TGTGCCAGCAGTGACCTACCGGGACTAATCTACGAGCAGTACTTC. Amino acid sequence: CASSDLPGLIYEQYF. Full variable domain (remainder filled in from reference TRBV2 and TRBJ2-7): EPEVTQTPSHQVTQMGQEVILRCVPISNHLYFYWYRQILGQKVEFLVSFYNNEISEKSEIFDDQFSVERPDGSNFTLKIRSTKLEDSAMYFCASSDLPGLIYEQYFGPGTRLTVT.

This sequence joins TRBV11-2 and TRBJ1-2; D gene unclear. The CDR3 spans 17 residues. From germline, CDR1 is SGHAT and CDR2 FQNNGV. The V end lost 0 bases, the J end lost 0 bases, and 14 bases lay between the germline ends. The CDR3 DNA is TGTGCCAGCAGCTTAGATATGGCACAGCCTCCTAACTATGGCTACACCTTC. Protein: CASSLDMAQPPNYGYTF.

The chain couples TRBV13 to TRBJ1-6; 12 bases map to TRBD1. V lost 1 base, J lost 10 bases, and 5 bases stayed unmatched. CDR1 and CDR2 from the germline V gene are PRHDT and FYEKMQ (reference sequence). This CDR3 contains 16 residues. In DNA, the CDR3 is TGTGCCAGCAGCTTAGAGTTCGGGACAGGGGGCTCACCCCTCCACTTT. Amino acids: CASSLEFGTGGSPLHF.

This chain joins TRBV18 and TRBJ1-5, with D maybe TRBD1 (6 bases). The CDR3 runs to 15 residues. CDR1 and CDR2 from the germline V gene are KGHSH and LQKENI. Trimming removed 0 bases from V and 5 bases from J, with 11 bases in between. The CDR3 spells CASSPPGAEDQPQHF. In DNA, the CDR3 is TGTGCCAGCTCACCACCGGGGGCAGAAGATCAGCCCCAGCATTTT.

The gene calls are TRBV7-9 and TRBJ1-1; no clear D. The CDR3 has 15 amino acids. V was pared by 5 bases and J by 0 bases, with 13 bases between. Germline V lookup: CDR1 SEHNR, CDR2 FQNEAQ (reference sequence). The CDR3 protein is CASSQEVRMNTEAFF. DNA for the CDR3: TGTGCCAGCAGCCAAGAAGTCCGGATGAACACTGAAGCTTTCTTT. Using reference TRBV7-9 and TRBJ1-1 for the parts outside the CDR3, the full variable domain is DTGVSQNPRHKITKRGQNVTFRCDPISEHNRLYWYRQTLGQGPEFLTYFQNEAQLEKSRLLSDRFSAERPKGSFSTLEIQRTEQGDSAMYLCASSQEVRMNTEAFFGQGTRLTVV.

The rearrangement links TRBV20-1 to TRBJ2-1; D uncertain. Germline V CDR1 and CDR2: DFQATT, SNEGSKA (reference sequence). With 6 bases removed from V and 9 bases from J, the gap between germline ends came to 12 bases. The CDR3 covers 11 residues. The CDR3 nucleotides are TGCAGTGCCCGAAGGGTTCGTGAGCAGTTCTTC. Its protein is CSARRVREQFF.

The V call is TRBV19, the J call TRBJ2-7; 7 positions match TRBD1. The CDR3 extends over 16 amino acids. Germline V CDR1 and CDR2: LNHDA, SQIVND (reference sequence). V dropped 3 bases and J dropped 1; count of bases not matched to a gene: 9. The CDR3 DNA is TGTGCCAGTAGTATCCAACAGGGGAAGGGGTCCTACGAGCAGTACTTC. This translates into CASSIQQGKGSYEQYF.

This clone was counted only a few times. This rearrangement joins TRBV9 to TRBJ2-2, with unresolved D. V lost 0 bases, J lost 7 bases, and 7 bases lay in between. Germline CDR1 is SGDLS and CDR2 is YYNGEE. The length of the CDR3 is 13 residues. CDR3 region: CASSVAIIGELFF. CDR3 in DNA: TGTGCCAGCAGCGTAGCGATCATCGGGGAGCTGTTTTTT.

The chain couples TRBV4-1 to TRBJ2-7; D is possibly TRBD1 or TRBD2 (5 bases each). V was trimmed by 0 bases and J by 5 bases, leaving 14 bases between them. The length of the CDR3 is 15 residues. Germline values: CDR1 MGHRA, CDR2 YSYEKL. This CDR3 is CASSQESGAKDEQYF. The CDR3 DNA follows: TGCGCCAGCAGCCAAGAATCCGGGGCTAAAGACGAGCAGTACTTC.

The rearrangement joins TRBV27 to TRBJ2-7; 8 bases align to TRBD2. CDR3 length: 14 amino acids. V shed 5 bases, J shed 0 bases, and the junction held 3 bases outside the gene matches. CDR1 and CDR2 (germline): MNHEY, SMNVEV (reference sequence). Here the CDR3 DNA reads TGTGCCAGCAGTCCTAGCGGGCGCTCCTACGAGCAGTACTTC. This translates into CASSPSGRSYEQYF.